This TCR beta chain was sequenced in a study of a mutant IDH1 vaccine in newly diagnosed glioma. Profiling relied on immunoSEQ multiplex PCR, and the TCRdb table lists in-frame clones only, not all of them. The data contain fewer than 40,000 clones, approximately 83% of them seen just once; the ten biggest clones take up less than 30%. Time point specified: week 47, end of study. In every dose of vaccine, 300 ug of mutant IDH1 20-mer peptide was given alongside topical imiquimod. With regard to this clone: Its cognate antigen is unknown.

V was clipped by 6 bases and J by 2 bases; unmatched bases: 6. Per the germline V gene, CDR1 is SNHLY and CDR2 is FYNNEI. The CDR3 length is 15 residues. Specimen: PBMCs, collected from a glioma patient whose treatment included an IDH1 peptide vaccine. The rearrangement links TRBV2 to TRBJ2-2; 7 positions match TRBD1. The clonotype originates from a young man with glioma. In DNA form, the CDR3 reads TGTGCCAGCAGACAGGGGCTCCGTAACACCGGGGAGCTGTTTTTT. Translating it yields CASRQGLRNTGELFF.